This T cell receptor beta chain originates from a study of T-cell reconstitution after alpha-beta-depleted transplantation in children. The TCRbeta library was prepared with unique molecular identifiers. From the PCR reads, TCRdb called clonotypes with MiXCR, one entry per CDR3 protein. The sample has hundreds of thousands of distinct CDR3 sequences; approximately 20% are singletons. Germline assignment: CDR1 SGHRS and CDR2 YFSETQ. V lost 0 bases and J lost 7, with 7 bases in between. There are 12 residues in the CDR3. The sequence was collected from a human donor who donated a stem cell graft to a child with acute lymphoblastic leukemia. The chain couples TRBV5-1 to TRBJ1-2, with D tentatively TRBD1 (5 bases). The starting material was PBMCs from the stem cell graft donor, obtained from the stem cell graft. This CDR3 reads CASSLGTFGYTF. The CDR3 DNA is TGCGCCAGCAGCTTGGGGACATTTGGCTACACCTTC.